This T cell receptor (beta chain) was retrieved from a study of CD8 T cells in ankylosing spondylitis. This clonotype has ten or more counts. Trimming shortened V by 1 base and J by 4 bases, and 14 bases separated the two germline ends. This CDR3 is built from 17 residues. Germline lookup yields CDR1 LGHNA and CDR2 YSLEER. Using quantitative 5'-RACE with molecular barcodes, the authors made TCR beta libraries. Each CDR3 protein gets one entry after TCRdb re-called the 5' RACE reads with MiXCR. The sample carries more than 150,000 distinct CDR3 sequences, roughly 18% recorded once. The sample was blood, either unsorted or a sorted T cell fraction (not recorded which). The receptor comes from a male donor aged 5 to 30 with ankylosing spondylitis or in good health (not recorded which). The chain is built from TRBV4-3 and TRBJ2-6; D is possibly TRBD1 (6 bases). CDR3 residues: CASSQANRVSGANVLTF. CDR3 nucleotide sequence: TGCGCCAGCAGCCAAGCGAACAGGGTGTCGGGGGCCAACGTCCTGACTTTC.